What follows are 2 T cell receptor beta chains derived from one specimen sequenced in a study of cytomegalovirus exposure and HLA in healthy donors. The PCR was carried out with 60 Vbeta primers and 13 Jbeta primers. Libraries were prepared by immunoSEQ multiplex PCR; TCRdb keeps only in-frame clonotypes and omits some of them. The data show 100,000 to 150,000 clones, with more than 70% seen just once and less than 9.5% held by the top ten. The sequenced material came from PBMCs. The origin of the receptors is a woman between 45 and 60 years old in good health and CMV-seropositive.

This clone was counted once. V usage is TRBV6-1 and J usage is TRBJ1-2; 8 nucleotides agree with TRBD1. This CDR3 contains 16 residues. V shed 0 bases, J shed 4 bases, and the junction held 7 bases outside the gene matches. Germline values: CDR1 MNHNS, CDR2 SASEGT. CDR3 sequence (DNA): TGTGCCAGCAGTGAAGCGTCGTACAGGGGGACCTATGGCTACACCTTC. The encoded protein is CASSEASYRGTYGYTF.

The genes are TRBV30 and TRBJ2-7, with D possibly TRBD2 on 6 matching bases. Germline V gene sequence: CDR1 GTSNPN, CDR2 SVGIG (reference sequence). Trimming took 4 bases from V and 0 from J, leaving 13 bases between them. The CDR3 runs to 14 residues. The CDR3 coding sequence is TGTGCCTGGACCCAGGGAGGCCGCTCCTACGAGCAGTACTTC. It specifies CAWTQGGRSYEQYF.